This T cell receptor beta chain was identified in a study of naive and memory T cell subsets. General study points: This RNA-based method may be sensitive to activation-related transcript changes.

Ligated cDNA underwent four rounds of PCR with nested alpha and beta constant region primers and SP2. Reverse transcription of blood and skin TCR RNA was primed at alpha and beta constant regions. TCRdb called the 5' RACE reads again in MiXCR, with one record for every CDR3 protein. The profile covers about 57,000 distinct CDR3 sequences, with 6% to 8% appearing a single time and around a tenth taken by the ten largest. The CDR3 is 14 amino acids. Looked up from germline, CDR1 is KGHSH and CDR2 is LQKENI. With 1 base removed from V and 5 bases from J, the gap between germline ends came to 11 bases. Turning to this clonotype: Its antigen is still unknown.

An oligonucleotide containing a UMI was ligated to the 3' end of TCR cDNA. Whole-blood samples were around 2.3 ml of peripheral blood from healthy adult volunteers. Reverse transcription used DNase-treated unsorted total RNA, aiming for roughly 1 to 1000 ng. This chain links TRBV18 with TRBJ2-5, with a possible D match to TRBD1 (5 bases). This TCR derives from a female donor in good health. CDR3 region: CASSPQKGKETQYF. In DNA, the CDR3 is TGTGCCAGCTCACCACAGAAGGGGAAGGAGACCCAGTACTTC.